This T cell receptor (beta chain) was sequenced during a study of T cell responses to AZD1222 COVID-19 vaccine. Study-level findings and limits: Possibly, clonal diversity was underestimated; donors were largely white British and included more females. CD4 TCRs linked to vaccination spanned spike, dominating at 160-218 and 743-854.

As for this clone: Its specificity is unknown.

Clones were read by immunoSEQ multiplex PCR, and TCRdb kept only the in-frame ones, dropping some. Of over 75,000 clones in the sample, roughly 85% were seen once. The source was peripheral blood, collected 28 days after the second AZD1222 dose. This receptor was identified in an adult who received the AZD1222 COVID-19 vaccine.

In DNA form, the CDR3 reads TGTGCCAGCAGCCCGAGGGGGAACTACAATGAGCAGTTCTTC. Translating gives CASSPRGNYNEQFF. The chain recombines TRBV11-2 with TRBJ2-1, with D possibly being TRBD1 (6 bases). V was pared by 5 bases and J by 3 bases, with 11 bases between. The CDR3 is 14 amino acids. Looked up from germline, CDR1 is SGHAT and CDR2 is FQNNGV.